The clone carrying this TCR beta chain showed up many times. Its antigen is still unknown. This sample is part of a study of spatial heterogeneity in lung cancer. Findings and limits, study-wide: Tumor mutation counts were tracked by expanded intratumoral alpha and beta TCR counts.

Time point here: sample taken at primary tumor resection. The approximately 67 donors had untreated early-stage non-small cell lung cancer. TCRdb re-called the 5' RACE reads with MiXCR, one entry per CDR3 protein. The data hold about 22,000 distinct CDR3 sequences, with under 10% observed a single time. The CDR3 extends over 13 amino acids. V was clipped by 2 bases and J by 11 bases, with 15 bases between them. From germline, CDR1 is DFQATT and CDR2 SNEGSKA (reference sequence). The chain has TRBV20-1 and TRBJ1-4; D might be TRBD1 (6 bases). Sequences were derived from lung tumor tissue, sampled at surgery. This clonotype was sampled from a male donor with early-stage non-small cell lung cancer. CDR3 nucleotides: TGCAGTGCTAGAAACATACAGGGTTACAAACTGTTTTTT. It codes for CSARNIQGYKLFF.